This T cell receptor beta chain was documented in a study of blood T cell repertoires in COVID-19. Study-level background: Sources were T cells, B-cell-depleted T cells, or PBMCs; the material itself was cDNA or gDNA.

Germline CDR1 is ENHRY and CDR2 is SYGVKD. The junction had 9 bases not matched to a gene; V was cut back by 8 bases and J by 2 bases. CDR3 length: 16 amino acids. The sample holds one count of this clone. In the original processing: Nucleated cell counts were estimated from reference gene primer amplification. The protocol was immunoSEQ multiplex PCR, while the TCRdb copy is restricted to in-frame clones and leaves out a portion. V and J calls and clone size are given by that table; D and trimming were obtained from the DNA. The table has approximately 230,000 clones, around 88% seen once. The TCR was taken from a woman aged 30 to 39 with COVID-19, enrolled during active disease. The sequencing input was peripheral blood. The V and J genes are TRBV10-3 and TRBJ1-5; 10 bases map to TRBD1. The CDR3: CAIGTGEGLGNQPQHF. For the CDR3, the DNA is TGTGCCATCGGGACAGGGGAAGGTTTGGGCAATCAGCCCCAGCATTTT.